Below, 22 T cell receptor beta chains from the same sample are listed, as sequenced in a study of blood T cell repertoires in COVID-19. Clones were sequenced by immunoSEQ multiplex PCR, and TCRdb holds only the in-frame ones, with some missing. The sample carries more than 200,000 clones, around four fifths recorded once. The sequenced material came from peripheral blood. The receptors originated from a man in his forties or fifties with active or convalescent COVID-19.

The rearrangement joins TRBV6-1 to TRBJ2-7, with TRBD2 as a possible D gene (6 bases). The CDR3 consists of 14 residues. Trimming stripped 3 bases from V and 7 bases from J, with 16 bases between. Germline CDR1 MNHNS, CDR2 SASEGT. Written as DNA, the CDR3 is TGTGCCAGCAGTGAGGACGGGAGACGGTGGGAGCAGTACTTC. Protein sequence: CASSEDGRRWEQYF.

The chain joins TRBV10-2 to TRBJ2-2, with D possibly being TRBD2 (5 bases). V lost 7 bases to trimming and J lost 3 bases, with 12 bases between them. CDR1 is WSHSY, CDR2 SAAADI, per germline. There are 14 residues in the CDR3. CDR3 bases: TGCGCCAGCATCGACGTAGCGCACACCGGGGAGCTGTTTTTT. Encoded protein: CASIDVAHTGELFF.

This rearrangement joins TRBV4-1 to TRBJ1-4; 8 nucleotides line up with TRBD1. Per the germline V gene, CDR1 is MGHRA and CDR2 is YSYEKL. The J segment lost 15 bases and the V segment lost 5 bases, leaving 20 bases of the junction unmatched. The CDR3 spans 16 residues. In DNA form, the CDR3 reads TGCGCCAGCAGCGACCCAGGGGGCGGGGAGGGGAAAACGGTGTTTTTT. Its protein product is CASSDPGGGEGKTVFF.

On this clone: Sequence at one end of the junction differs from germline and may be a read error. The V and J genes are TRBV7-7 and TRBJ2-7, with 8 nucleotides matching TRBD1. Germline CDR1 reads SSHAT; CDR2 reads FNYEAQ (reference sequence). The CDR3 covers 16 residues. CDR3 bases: TGTGCTAGCAGACCTAACCCCGGGACAGGAACCTACGAGCAGTACTTC. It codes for CASRPNPGTGTYEQYF.

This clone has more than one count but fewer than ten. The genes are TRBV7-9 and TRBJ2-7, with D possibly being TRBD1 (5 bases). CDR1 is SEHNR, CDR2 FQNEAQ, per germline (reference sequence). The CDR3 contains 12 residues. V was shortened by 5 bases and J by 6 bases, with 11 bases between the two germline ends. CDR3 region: CASSPDIREQYF. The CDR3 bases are TGTGCCAGCAGCCCGGACATTCGCGAGCAGTACTTC.

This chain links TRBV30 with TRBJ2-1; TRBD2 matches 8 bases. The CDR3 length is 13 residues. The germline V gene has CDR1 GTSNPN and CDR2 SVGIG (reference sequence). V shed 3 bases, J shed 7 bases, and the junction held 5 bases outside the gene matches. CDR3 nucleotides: TGTGCCTGGAGCGGGGGGGCGTTAAATGAGCAGTTCTTC. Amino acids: CAWSGGALNEQFF.

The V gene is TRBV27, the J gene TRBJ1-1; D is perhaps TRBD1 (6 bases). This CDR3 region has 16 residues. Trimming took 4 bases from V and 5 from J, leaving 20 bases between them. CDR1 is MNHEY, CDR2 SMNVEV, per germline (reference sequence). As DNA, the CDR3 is TGTGCCAGCAGTTCTTCAGGGGTCCAAAGCAGAACTGAAGCTTTCTTT. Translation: CASSSSGVQSRTEAFF.

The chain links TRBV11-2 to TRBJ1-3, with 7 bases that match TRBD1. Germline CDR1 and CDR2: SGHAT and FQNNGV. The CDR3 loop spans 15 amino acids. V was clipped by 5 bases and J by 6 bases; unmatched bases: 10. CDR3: CASSPRQGAVNTIYF. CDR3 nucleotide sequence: TGTGCCAGCAGCCCAAGACAGGGAGCGGTAAACACCATATATTTT.

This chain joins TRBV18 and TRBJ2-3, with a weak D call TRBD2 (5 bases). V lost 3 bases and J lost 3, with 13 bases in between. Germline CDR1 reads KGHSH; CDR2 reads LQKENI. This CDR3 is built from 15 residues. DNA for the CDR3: TGTGCCAGCTCACCCCCTACTACGGGAACAGATACGCAGTATTTT. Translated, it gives CASSPPTTGTDTQYF.

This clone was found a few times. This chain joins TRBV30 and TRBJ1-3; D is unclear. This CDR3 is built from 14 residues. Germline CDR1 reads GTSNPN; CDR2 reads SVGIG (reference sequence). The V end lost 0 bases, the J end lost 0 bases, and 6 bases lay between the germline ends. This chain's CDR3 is CAWSVMFSGNTIYF. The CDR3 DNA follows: TGTGCCTGGAGTGTTATGTTCTCTGGAAACACCATATATTTT.

CDR3 sequence (DNA): TGTGCCAGTAGTATAGGGTCGGGACAGGGCTCCTATGGCTACACCTTC. Translation gives CASSIGSGQGSYGYTF. J is TRBJ1-2 and V is TRBV19, with 9 bases fitting TRBD1. Germline lookup yields CDR1 LNHDA and CDR2 SQIVND (reference sequence). The CDR3 length is 16 residues. Unmatched junction bases numbered 7, after V lost 1 base and J lost 4 bases.

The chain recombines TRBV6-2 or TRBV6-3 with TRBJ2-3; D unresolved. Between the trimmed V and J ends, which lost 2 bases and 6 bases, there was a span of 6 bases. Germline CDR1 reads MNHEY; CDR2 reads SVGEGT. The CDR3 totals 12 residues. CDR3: CASSYSWDTQYF. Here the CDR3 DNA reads TGTGCCAGCAGTTACAGCTGGGATACGCAGTATTTT.

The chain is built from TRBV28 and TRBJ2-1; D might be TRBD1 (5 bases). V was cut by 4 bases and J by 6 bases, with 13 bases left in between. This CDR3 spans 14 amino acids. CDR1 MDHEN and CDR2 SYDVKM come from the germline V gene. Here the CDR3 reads CASSSNIRVNEQFF. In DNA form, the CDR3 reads TGTGCCAGCAGTTCCAATATCAGGGTCAATGAGCAGTTCTTC.

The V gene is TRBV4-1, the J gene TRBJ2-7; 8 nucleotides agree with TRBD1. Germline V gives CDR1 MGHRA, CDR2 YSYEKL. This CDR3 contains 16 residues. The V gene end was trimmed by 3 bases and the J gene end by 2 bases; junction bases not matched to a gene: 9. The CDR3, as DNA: TGCGCCAGCAGCCATAATCCGACAGGGGCGGCCTACGAGCAGTACTTC. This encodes CASSHNPTGAAYEQYF.

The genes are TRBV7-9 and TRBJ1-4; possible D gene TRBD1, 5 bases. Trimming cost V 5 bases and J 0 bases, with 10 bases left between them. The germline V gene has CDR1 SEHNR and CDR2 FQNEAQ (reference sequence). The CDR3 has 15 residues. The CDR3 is CASSIGQATNEKLFF. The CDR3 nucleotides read TGTGCCAGCAGCATCGGACAAGCAACTAATGAAAAACTGTTTTTT.

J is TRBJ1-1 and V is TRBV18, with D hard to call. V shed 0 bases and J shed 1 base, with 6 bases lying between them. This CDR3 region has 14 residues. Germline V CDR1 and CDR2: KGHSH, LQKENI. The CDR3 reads CASSPPTGNTEAFF. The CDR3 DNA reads TGTGCCAGCTCACCACCCACGGGGAACACTGAAGCTTTCTTT.

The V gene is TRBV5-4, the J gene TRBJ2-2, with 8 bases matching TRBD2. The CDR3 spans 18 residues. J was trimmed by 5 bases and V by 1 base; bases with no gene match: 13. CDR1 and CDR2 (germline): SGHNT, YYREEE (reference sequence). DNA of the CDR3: TGTGCCAGCAGCTTGAGCCTCTCAGCGGGAGAGGTGACCGGGGAGCTGTTTTTT. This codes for CASSLSLSAGEVTGELFF. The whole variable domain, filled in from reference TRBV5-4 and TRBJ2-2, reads ETGVTQSPTHLIKTRGQQVTLRCSSQSGHNTVSWYQQALGQGPQFIFQYYREEENGRGNFPPRFSGLQFPNYSSELNVNALELDDSALYLCASSLSLSAGEVTGELFFGEGSRLTVL.

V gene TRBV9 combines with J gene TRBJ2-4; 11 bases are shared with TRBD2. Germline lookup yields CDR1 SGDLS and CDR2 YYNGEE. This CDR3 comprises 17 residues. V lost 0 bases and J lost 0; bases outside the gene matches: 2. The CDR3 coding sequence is TGTGCCAGCAGCGTAGGACTAGCGGGATCAGCCAAAAACATTCAGTACTTC. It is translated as CASSVGLAGSAKNIQYF.

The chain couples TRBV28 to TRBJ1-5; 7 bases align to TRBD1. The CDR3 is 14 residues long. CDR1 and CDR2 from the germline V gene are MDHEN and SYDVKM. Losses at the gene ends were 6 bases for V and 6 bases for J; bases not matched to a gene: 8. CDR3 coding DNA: TGTGCCAGCAGCCGACAGGGAGCTATTCAGCCCCAGCATTTT. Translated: CASSRQGAIQPQHF. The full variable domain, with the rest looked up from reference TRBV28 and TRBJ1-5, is DVKVTQSSRYLVKRTGEKVFLECVQDMDHENMFWYRQDPGLGLRLIYFSYDVKMKEKGDIPEGYSVSREKKERFSLILESASTNQTSMYLCASSRQGAIQPQHFGDGTRLSIL.

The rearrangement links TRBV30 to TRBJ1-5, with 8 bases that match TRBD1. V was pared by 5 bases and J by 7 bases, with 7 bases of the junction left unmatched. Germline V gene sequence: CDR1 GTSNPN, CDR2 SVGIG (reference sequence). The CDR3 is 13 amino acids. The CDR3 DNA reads TGTGCCTGGGGTCAGGGGGCTGGGCAGCCCCAGCATTTT. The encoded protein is CAWGQGAGQPQHF.

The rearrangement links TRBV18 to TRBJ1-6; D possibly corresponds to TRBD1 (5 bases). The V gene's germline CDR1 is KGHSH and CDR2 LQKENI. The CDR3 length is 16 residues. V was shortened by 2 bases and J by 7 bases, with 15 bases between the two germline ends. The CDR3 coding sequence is TGTGCCAGCTCACCATCCCCCGGGGGGAGGAATTCACCCCTCCACTTT. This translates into CASSPSPGGRNSPLHF. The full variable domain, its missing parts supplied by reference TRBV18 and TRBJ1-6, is NAGVMQNPRHLVRRRGQEARLRCSPMKGHSHVYWYRQLPEEGLKFMVYLQKENIIDESGMPKERFSAEFPKEGPSILRIQQVVRGDSAAYFCASSPSPGGRNSPLHFGNGTRLTVT.

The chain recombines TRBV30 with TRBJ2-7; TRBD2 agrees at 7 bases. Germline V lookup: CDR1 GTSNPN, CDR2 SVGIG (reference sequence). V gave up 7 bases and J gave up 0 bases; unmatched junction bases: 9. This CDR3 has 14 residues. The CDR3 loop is CASSVSSGSYEQYF. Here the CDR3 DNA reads TGTGCCTCCTCGGTTTCTAGCGGCTCCTACGAGCAGTACTTC.